This passage covers 24 T cell receptor beta chains from one sample sequenced in a study of blood T cell repertoires in COVID-19. Sequencing used immunoSEQ multiplex PCR; TCRdb keeps in-frame clones, though not all of them. Of 150,000 to 200,000 clones listed, approximately 79% are singletons. Input material: peripheral blood. The receptors derive from a woman aged 40 to 50 with COVID-19, enrolled during active disease.

CDR3 amino acids: CASSSGGPANEQFF. The DNA for the CDR3 is TGTGCCAGTAGTAGCGGGGGTCCCGCCAATGAGCAGTTCTTC. The chain is built from TRBV19 and TRBJ2-1; TRBD2 matches 7 bases. The length of the CDR3 is 14 residues. The V gene's germline CDR1 is LNHDA and CDR2 SQIVND (reference sequence). J lost 6 bases, V lost 4 bases, and 6 bases had no gene match.

The CDR3, as DNA: TGTGCCAGCAGTGCGTACTCGAGTCTAGACGAGCAGTACTTC. Protein sequence: CASSAYSSLDEQYF. The chain is built from TRBV9 and TRBJ2-7; D is ambiguous. The CDR3 contains 14 residues. The ends were cut back, 5 bases at V and 5 bases at J, with 17 bases in the middle. Germline CDR1 SGDLS, CDR2 YYNGEE.

This chain uses TRBV2 with TRBJ1-5; a possible D gene is TRBD1 (5 bases). The CDR3 runs to 14 residues. The V and J ends lost 2 bases and 9 bases respectively, with 14 bases between them. Germline V gene lookup returns CDR1 SNHLY and CDR2 FYNNEI. CDR3 coding DNA: TGTGCCAGCAGTGAACCGGGGGGGGGTAGGCCCCAGCATTTT. Translation gives CASSEPGGGRPQHF. Full variable domain (remainder filled in from reference TRBV2 and TRBJ1-5): EPEVTQTPSHQVTQMGQEVILRCVPISNHLYFYWYRQILGQKVEFLVSFYNNEISEKSEIFDDQFSVERPDGSNFTLKIRSTKLEDSAMYFCASSEPGGGRPQHFGDGTRLSIL.

The rearrangement uses TRBV5-8 and TRBJ1-1, with a weak D call TRBD1 (5 bases). V lost 2 bases and J lost 5, with 16 bases in between. Germline CDR1 and CDR2: SGHTS and YDEGEE. The CDR3 contains 15 residues. In DNA form, the CDR3 reads TGTGCCAGCAGCTTCCAGGCAGGGTTGAGGACTGAAGCTTTCTTT. It yields the protein CASSFQAGLRTEAFF.

This clone was observed a handful of times. J is TRBJ1-2 and V is TRBV27, with D unclear. The V end lost 2 bases, the J end lost 6 bases, and 7 bases lay between the germline ends. Germline CDR1 is MNHEY and CDR2 is SMNVEV (reference sequence). The CDR3 runs 12 residues. Written as DNA, the CDR3 is TGTGCCAGCAGTTTAAGAGGAGATGGCTACACCTTC. This codes for CASSLRGDGYTF.

The chain carries TRBV7-9 and TRBJ2-5; D possibly corresponds to TRBD2 (6 bases). The CDR3 spans 16 residues. Per germline, CDR1 SEHNR and CDR2 FQNEAQ (reference sequence). V was cut by 2 bases and J by 0 bases, with 13 bases left in between. CDR3 in amino acids: CASSLIGGEYQETQYF. Here the CDR3 DNA reads TGTGCCAGCAGCTTAATCGGAGGGGAGTACCAAGAGACCCAGTACTTC.

The chain links TRBV14 to TRBJ1-4, with D perhaps matching TRBD1 (6 bases). Germline V gives CDR1 SGHDN, CDR2 FVKESK. CDR3 size: 11 residues. The CDR3: CARGCGEKLFF. CDR3 nucleotide sequence: TGTGCGAGGGGGTGTGGAGAAAAACTGTTTTTT.

Worth noting for this clone: The junction shows a germline mismatch at one end, possibly a read error. J is TRBJ1-2 and V is TRBV19, with D possibly being TRBD1 (5 bases). CDR1 is LNHDA, CDR2 SQIVND, per germline (reference sequence). The CDR3 consists of 13 residues. Here the CDR3 DNA reads TGTGCTAGTAGCCAGGGCCAAGGCTATGGCTACACCTTC. This sequence encodes CASSQGQGYGYTF.

This clone was seen more than once but under ten times. The CDR3 loop is CASSKNTGGYTF. CDR3 DNA sequence: TGTGCCAGCAGTAAAAACACAGGTGGCTACACCTTC. This chain uses TRBV6-2 or TRBV6-3 with TRBJ1-2, with a weak D call TRBD1 (5 bases). Germline V gives CDR1 MNHEY, CDR2 SVGEGT. The CDR3 loop spans 12 amino acids. V was shortened by 5 bases and J by 7 bases, with 11 bases between the two germline ends.

V gene TRBV27 combines with J gene TRBJ1-2; TRBD1 aligns across 7 bases. Germline V gene lookup returns CDR1 MNHEY and CDR2 SMNVEV (reference sequence). There are 16 residues in the CDR3. V dropped 4 bases and J dropped 7; count of bases not matched to a gene: 15. DNA of the CDR3: TGTGCCAGCAGTTATGGTGTTGACAGGGCGGTATTTGGCTACACCTTC. Its translation is CASSYGVDRAVFGYTF.

This clone was detected only a few times. The genes are TRBV19 and TRBJ2-2; D not certain. The germline V and J ends were trimmed by 2 bases and 6 bases, with 10 bases remaining between them. Looked up from germline, CDR1 is LNHDA and CDR2 is SQIVND (reference sequence). The CDR3 covers 14 residues. The CDR3 sequence is CASSILPRAGELFF. The CDR3 DNA is TGTGCCAGTAGTATACTACCTCGGGCCGGGGAGCTGTTTTTT.

The rearrangement uses TRBV2 and TRBJ1-2; 9 positions agree with TRBD1. J gave up 2 bases and V 6 bases, and 7 bases lay outside the gene matches. The CDR3 has 15 amino acids. From germline, CDR1 is SNHLY and CDR2 FYNNEI. CDR3: CASRPRDRENYGYTF. As DNA, the CDR3 is TGTGCCAGCAGGCCTAGGGACAGGGAGAACTATGGCTACACCTTC.

This clone was picked up a small number of times. The chain is built from TRBV6-1 and TRBJ2-7; tentative D call: TRBD2 (5 bases). The CDR3 covers 13 residues. V was clipped by 3 bases and J by 7 bases, with 13 bases between them. The germline V gene has CDR1 MNHNS and CDR2 SASEGT. The CDR3, as DNA: TGTGCCAGCAGTGATTTCGGGCCGGGGGAGCAGTACGTC. Translating it yields CASSDFGPGEQYV.

The rearrangement joins TRBV7-3 to TRBJ1-1; D is ambiguous. The V end was cut by 2 bases, the J end by 4 bases, with 14 bases between. The CDR3 spans 15 residues. In germline, CDR1 is SGHTA, CDR2 FQGTGA. In nucleotides, the CDR3 is TGTGCCAGCAGCTTAGACGGGGTAATAGGCACTGAAGCTTTCTTT. This translates into CASSLDGVIGTEAFF.

The rearrangement joins TRBV19 to TRBJ2-1; 7 nucleotides match TRBD2. V shed 4 bases and J 0 bases; nucleotides not matched to a gene: 3. The CDR3 length is 15 residues. CDR1 LNHDA and CDR2 SQIVND come from the germline V gene (reference sequence). Here the CDR3 reads CASSRAGSSYNEQFF. CDR3 DNA sequence: TGTGCCAGTAGTAGAGCGGGAAGCTCCTACAATGAGCAGTTCTTC.

This chain uses TRBV14 with TRBJ1-3; D not certain. The CDR3 covers 14 residues. Trimming pared 1 base from V and 3 bases from J, leaving 7 bases between. Per the germline V gene, CDR1 is SGHDN and CDR2 is FVKESK. CDR3: CASSQGGFGNTIYF. CDR3 DNA: TGTGCCAGCAGCCAAGGAGGTTTTGGAAACACCATATATTTT.

For this clone: Germline is not matched at one junction end, which may reflect a read error. The rearrangement joins TRBV7-7 to TRBJ2-3, with 9 bases aligning to TRBD2. The CDR3 has 20 amino acids. Looked up from germline, CDR1 is SSHAT and CDR2 is FNYEAQ (reference sequence). CDR3 region: CASSSVRFEAGGLDPFPQYF. In DNA form, the CDR3 reads TGTGCTAGCAGCTCCGTTCGGTTTGAGGCGGGAGGGCTGGATCCCTTTCCGCAGTATTTT. The full variable domain, its missing parts supplied by reference TRBV7-7 and TRBJ2-3, is GAGVSQSPRYKVTKRGQDVTLRCDPISSHATLYWYQQALGQGPEFLTYFNYEAQPDKSGLPSDRFSAERPEGSISTLTIQRTEQRDSAMYRCASSSVRFEAGGLDPFPQYFGPGTRLTVL.

The V and J genes are TRBV4-1 and TRBJ1-4, with 7 nucleotides matching TRBD1. Germline V CDR1 and CDR2: MGHRA, YSYEKL. This CDR3 comprises 15 residues. V shed 5 bases and J 8 bases; nucleotides not matched to a gene: 11. The chain's CDR3 is CASSERRDRGEKLFF. CDR3 DNA sequence: TGCGCCAGCAGCGAAAGAAGGGACAGAGGCGAAAAACTGTTTTTT.

This CDR3 reads CASSEGTGDNEQFF. The CDR3, as DNA: TGTGCCAGCTCAGAAGGGACAGGGGACAATGAGCAGTTCTTC. The chain links TRBV18 to TRBJ2-1; 10 nucleotides agree with TRBD1. CDR1 and CDR2 (germline): KGHSH, LQKENI. With V trimmed by 5 bases and J by 5 bases, 3 bases remained unmatched. The CDR3 is 14 residues long.

The chain has TRBV25-1 and TRBJ2-7, with D possibly TRBD2 on 5 matching bases. CDR3 size: 13 residues. Germline CDR1 MGHDK, CDR2 SYGVNS. V was shortened by 3 bases and J by 12 bases, with 18 bases between the two germline ends. CDR3 region: CASSDVGVSSAYF. As DNA, the CDR3 is TGTGCCAGCAGTGATGTCGGGGTAAGCAGTGCGTACTTC.

The V call is TRBV3-1 (or the pseudogene TRBV3-2), the J call TRBJ2-5; D gene uncertain. This CDR3 has 12 amino acids. Germline V gene data show CDR1 as LGHDT and CDR2 as YNNKEL (reference sequence). V gave up 2 bases and J gave up 2 bases, with 3 bases separating them. This CDR3 is CASSQQQETQYF. As DNA, the CDR3 is TGTGCCAGCAGCCAACAACAAGAGACCCAGTACTTC.

The CDR3: CASSFKNRVRGYTF. The DNA of the CDR3 is TGTGCCAGCAGCTTCAAAAACAGGGTTCGCGGCTACACCTTC. The rearrangement joins TRBV11-1 to TRBJ1-2; D possibly corresponds to TRBD1 (6 bases). There are 14 residues in the CDR3. Trimming shortened V by 3 bases and J by 8 bases, and 16 bases separated the two germline ends. Germline lookup yields CDR1 SGHAT and CDR2 FQDESV (reference sequence).

The chain recombines TRBV30 with TRBJ1-1; possible D gene TRBD1, 5 bases. Germline V gene lookup returns CDR1 GTSNPN and CDR2 SVGIG (reference sequence). CDR3 length equals 13 residues. V was shortened by 5 bases and J by 0 bases, with 10 bases between the two germline ends. Written as DNA, the CDR3 is TGTGCCTGGGAGTCAGGGTTGAACACTGAAGCTTTCTTT. As protein: CAWESGLNTEAFF.

The CDR3 region is CASSLDLAEDEQFF. DNA of the CDR3: TGTGCCAGCAGCTTAGATCTGGCGGAGGATGAGCAGTTCTTC. The chain employs TRBV11-3 and TRBJ2-1; possibly TRBD2 for D (5 bases). The germline gives CDR1 SGHNT, CDR2 YENEEA. The CDR3 consists of 14 residues. With 0 bases removed from V and 8 bases from J, the gap between germline ends came to 11 bases.